What follows is one T cell receptor (beta chain) and its context. Germline V gene data show CDR1 as SGDLS and CDR2 as YYNGEE. CDR3 length: 13 amino acids. V lost 3 bases and J lost 1, with 5 bases in between. This sample was included in a study of cytomegalovirus exposure and HLA in healthy donors. The PCR had 60 Vbeta and 13 Jbeta primers. TCRdb's copy holds only in-frame clones and misses some; the assay was immunoSEQ multiplex PCR. Among 93,000 or so clones listed, 84% were seen once. V is TRBV9 and J is TRBJ2-4; perhaps TRBD1 as D (5 bases). The sample consisted of PBMCs. This TCR was recovered from a woman younger than 30 in good health and CMV-seropositive. The chain's CDR3 is CASSEGAKNIQYF. The CDR3 DNA follows: TGTGCCAGCAGCGAGGGGGCCAAAAACATTCAGTACTTC.